This is a list of T cell receptor beta chains from one sample in a study of CD4 and CD8 cells across lung adenocarcinoma regions. TCRdb re-called the PCR reads through MiXCR, storing one row per CDR3 protein. The table records some 19,000 distinct CDR3 sequences, around half of them present only once. Sequencing was performed on CD8+ T cells from the center of a lung tumor. Every receptor here comes from a female donor with lung adenocarcinoma. The CD4 and CD8 labels of this study may be unreliable. CDR3s include the opening cysteine and the closing phenylalanine or tryptophan.

V gene	CDR3 protein
TRBV27	CATRRGLAGTNTDKQFF
TRBV6-5	CASKEVGGSEQFF
TRBV6-1	CASSDERRLAKNIQYF
TRBV12-3/TRBV12-4	CASSSSGVSTDAQYF
TRBV3-1	CASSLRPGTRSDTQYF
TRBV28	CASKAGTGGEKLFF
TRBV27	CASRMGGSYNEQFF
TRBV6-5	CASSLNPDSSSYNEQFF
TRBV6-5	CASSFWTSGDSYNEQFF
TRBV5-1	CASSLAGLRGENTQYF
TRBV20-1	CSARRQLNTEAFF
TRBV25-1	CASSARGGAKDTQYF
TRBV10-1	CASRRSRNTNTEAFF
TRBV28	CASSLVQGPYEQYF
TRBV27	CASKKPGRETQYF
TRBV10-1	CASSENVDQPQHF
TRBV27	CASSSQGCGNTGELFF
TRBV27	CASSLYRSTINEQFF
TRBV4-1	CASSNLTGNTGELFF
TRBV7-2	CASSLGSLTGTSMRDTQYF
TRBV27	CASSLSGSKLYNEQFF
TRBV25-1	CASSATGTSGTGELFF
TRBV6-1	CARGGGGGAQNIQYF
TRBV10-2	CASSTSGRAVGELFF
TRBV7-8	CASSFAQTSGELFF
TRBV10-1	CASSGQAVTYEQYF
TRBV6-1	CASSPLQGMVNEQFF
TRBV27	CASSRVGQTQYF
TRBV6-1	CASSVLQVEETQYF
TRBV6-1	CASRIKSRTGALFF
TRBV5-1	CASSLARASNTGELFF
TRBV5-1	CASSLTGLAGGNEQFF
TRBV7-6	CASSLGSGGGTGELFF
TRBV10-3	CAMGDGAGDLETQYF
TRBV6-2/TRBV6-3	CASTFKRGATQYF
TRBV14	CASSPGLGRPQHF
TRBV27	CASTVRGRGGTDTQYF
TRBV27	CASRGRGGGEQDTQYF
TRBV6-1	CASSKSGSSHEQFF
TRBV6-4	CASSPGTGYTQYF
TRBV6-1	CASSEAGLAGASTDTQYF
TRBV10-1	CGSTELGAEGIQYF
TRBV10-1	CASSGTRQNTGELFF
TRBV6-1	CASSVRGGVNTDAQFF
TRBV27	CASRGRDQETQYF
TRBV2	CASSAGTETQYF
TRBV7-8	CASSLLLTEEPGTQYF
TRBV6-1	CASSEFGGPLHF
TRBV10-1	CASSESRWRPPVYYGYTF
TRBV14	CASSRPGWDEQFF
TRBV28	CASSSRTTDTQYF
TRBV27	CASSFSGPCTKDIQYF
TRBV10-2	CASKDEVGGYGYTF
TRBV6-1	CASGLVASGANVLTF
TRBV5-1	CASSLLTSEADTQYF
TRBV7-3	CASSLSHYRDNEQFF
TRBV3-1	CASKGGRGRPNTGELFF
TRBV25-1	CASSLQTGMAEAFF
TRBV6-5	CASSYSGDTQYF